This TCR beta chain comes out of a study of cytomegalovirus exposure and HLA in healthy donors. Study-level results: Analysis was carried out at a later point, and it linked a missense DCLRE1C variant to TCR beta V- and J-gene trimming. An analysis done earlier found most TCR beta V segments productive about 87% or about 30% of the time. Researchers counted over 150 TCR beta chains as cytomegalovirus-associated. Later analysis identified several of the most significant clusters that appeared linked to common viral pathogens.

PCR primers comprised 60 Vbeta and 13 Jbeta primers. Sequencing was performed with immunoSEQ multiplex PCR; in TCRdb, only in-frame clones are kept and a portion is missing. The sample carries 95,000 to 150,000 clones, roughly 82% recorded once. The junction had 4 bases not matched to a gene; V was cut back by 2 bases and J by 4 bases. The CDR3 contains 15 residues. Germline-derived CDR1 and CDR2 are SGHTA and FQGNSA. Points on this clone: Its antigen is as yet unknown.

The clonotype was recovered from a human donor in good health. The rearrangement uses TRBV7-2 and TRBJ2-1; TRBD2 aligns across 8 bases. Sequencing was done on a sample of PBMCs. The CDR3 region has the DNA TGTGCCAGCAGCTTATCAGCGGGAGTTTACAATGAGCAGTTCTTC. Translation: CASSLSAGVYNEQFF.